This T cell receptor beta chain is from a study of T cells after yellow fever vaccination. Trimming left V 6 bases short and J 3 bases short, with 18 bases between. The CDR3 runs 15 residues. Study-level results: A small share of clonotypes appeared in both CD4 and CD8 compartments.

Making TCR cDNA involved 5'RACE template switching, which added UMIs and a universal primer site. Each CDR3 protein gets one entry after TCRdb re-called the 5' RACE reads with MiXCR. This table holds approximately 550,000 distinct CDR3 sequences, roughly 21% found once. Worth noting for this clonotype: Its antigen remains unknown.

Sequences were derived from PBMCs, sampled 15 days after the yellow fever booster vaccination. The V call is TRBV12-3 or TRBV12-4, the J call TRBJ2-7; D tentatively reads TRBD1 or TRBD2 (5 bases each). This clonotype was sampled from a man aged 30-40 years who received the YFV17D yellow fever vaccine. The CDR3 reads CASSLRDGYYYEQYF. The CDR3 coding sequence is TGTGCCAGCAGCCTGAGGGACGGGTACTACTACGAGCAGTACTTC.